This T cell receptor (beta chain) appears in the sequencing data of a study of shared T cell receptors in the human thymus. V lost 5 bases to trimming and J lost 1 base; unmatched junction nucleotides: 8. This CDR3 has 17 residues. Germline-derived CDR1 and CDR2 are SGHVS and FNYEAQ. This clone has more than one count but fewer than ten. Sequencing was performed with immunoSEQ multiplex PCR; in TCRdb, only in-frame clones are kept and a portion is missing. Counted here are more than 550,000 clones, over 75% occurring once; the ten biggest clones make up 0.0094%. This sample also appeared in a second study, on human thymus T cells. That study reports: Among unrelated individuals, related research reported thymic repertoires that overlapped highly.

Sequenced sample: thymocytes. The genes are TRBV7-6 and TRBJ2-3, with 11 bases matching TRBD1. The clonotype comes from a boy less than two years old with a congenital heart defect. The CDR3 loop is CASSDSGTGGGTDTQYF. CDR3 in DNA: TGTGCCAGCAGCGACTCCGGGACAGGGGGAGGCACAGATACGCAGTATTTT.